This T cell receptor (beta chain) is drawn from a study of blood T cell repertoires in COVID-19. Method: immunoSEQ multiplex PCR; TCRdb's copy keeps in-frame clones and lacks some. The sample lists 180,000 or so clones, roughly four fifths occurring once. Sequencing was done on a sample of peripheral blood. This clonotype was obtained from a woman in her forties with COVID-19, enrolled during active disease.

The DNA for the CDR3 is TGCAGCGTTGAAGTTCGGGGGGTCAACTATGGCTACACCTTC. Residues: CSVEVRGVNYGYTF. V and J are TRBV29-1 and TRBJ1-2; a weak D match, TRBD1 (5 bases). The germline gives CDR1 SQVTM, CDR2 ANQGSEA. V was clipped by 1 base and J by 2 bases, with 11 bases between them. This CDR3 contains 14 residues.